This is a list of T cell receptor beta chains from one sample in a study of T cell responses to AZD1222 COVID-19 vaccine. The table came from immunoSEQ multiplex PCR; TCRdb's copy has only in-frame clones and leaves some out. The repertoire holds 130,000 or so clones, with more than 80% as singletons. Sample: peripheral blood, taken on day 0 of AZD1222 vaccination. Every receptor here comes from an adult in good health. CDR3s include the opening cysteine and the closing phenylalanine or tryptophan. A D gene is named only where the DNA matches it firmly. Size tells how often a clone was seen (once, few, many) or the class of an expanded clone, and some rows leave it out.

clone_size d_call cdr3_length j_call v_call cdr3_aa cdr3_nt
once - 15 TRBJ1-5 TRBV27 CASGGYVGSNQPQHF TGTGCCAGCGGGGGTTACGTTGGTAGCAATCAGCCCCAGCATTTT
- - 11 TRBJ1-3 TRBV19 CASMAGNTIYF TGTGCCAGTATGGCAGGAAACACCATATATTTT
- - 14 TRBJ1-3 TRBV2 CATSWDLSGNTIYF TGTGCCACCTCTTGGGACCTCTCTGGAAACACCATATATTTT
- - 14 TRBJ2-5 TRBV7-9 CASSPGEYQETQYF TGTGCCAGCAGCCCCGGGGAATACCAAGAGACCCAGTACTTC
- - 15 TRBJ2-1 TRBV9 CASSVEIGGGDEQFF TGTGCCAGCAGCGTAGAGATAGGGGGAGGCGATGAGCAGTTCTTC
- - 13 TRBJ2-2 TRBV7-2 CASSPTVTGELFF TGTGCCAGCAGCCCGACGGTTACCGGGGAGCTGTTTTTT
- TRBD1 15 TRBJ1-2 TRBV7-8 CASSLALTGRVGYTF TGTGCCAGCAGCTTAGCCCTGACAGGGAGGGTTGGCTACACCTTC
- - 14 TRBJ1-2 TRBV5-4 CASSFGGTNYGYTF TGTGCCAGCAGCTTCGGCGGAACTAACTATGGCTACACCTTC
once TRBD1 14 TRBJ2-7 TRBV28 CASSFHRGDYEQYF TGTGCCAGCAGTTTTCACAGGGGAGACTACGAGCAGTACTTC
- TRBD1 14 TRBJ1-6 TRBV25-1 CASSTGGEYSPLHF TGTGCCAGCAGCACAGGGGGAGAGTACTCACCCCTCCACTTT
- TRBD2 15 TRBJ2-4 TRBV6-2/TRBV6-3 CASSTLGGAKNIQYF TGTGCCAGCAGTACCCTGGGAGGGGCCAAAAACATTCAGTACTTC
- - 12 TRBJ1-6 TRBV6-5 CASSLPNSPLHF TGTGCCAGCAGTCTTCCGAATTCACCCCTCCACTTT
- - 12 TRBJ2-7 TRBV27 CASSPSEGEQYF TGTGCCAGCAGTCCATCCGAGGGGGAGCAGTACTTC
- TRBD2 14 TRBJ2-1 TRBV18 CASSLAGYYNEQFF TGTGCCAGCTCACTAGCGGGGTACTACAATGAGCAGTTCTTC
few - 15 TRBJ1-1 TRBV2 CASSEVLGSRTEAFF TGTGCCAGCAGTGAAGTATTGGGGAGCCGCACTGAAGCTTTCTTT
- TRBD1 17 TRBJ2-6 TRBV19 CASGYGQVNSGANVLTF TGTGCCAGTGGGTATGGACAGGTTAACTCTGGGGCCAACGTCCTGACTTTC
- - 17 TRBJ1-4 TRBV18 CASSPRGSPGTNEKLFF TGTGCCAGCTCACCTAGAGGCTCACCGGGAACTAATGAAAAACTGTTTTTT
- TRBD1 16 TRBJ2-6 TRBV5-8 CASSLGDRPGANVLTF TGTGCCAGCAGCTTGGGGGACAGGCCTGGGGCCAACGTCCTGACTTTC
- - 15 TRBJ2-3 TRBV20-1 CSASRLGLNGDTQYF TGCAGTGCTAGTCGACTAGGACTAAACGGGGATACGCAGTATTTT
- - 11 TRBJ1-2 TRBV30 CAWSSPVGYTF TGTGCCTGGAGTTCTCCGGTAGGCTACACCTTC
few - 11 TRBJ1-1 TRBV6-2/TRBV6-3 CASSYGWSAFF TGTGCCAGCAGTTACGGGTGGTCCGCTTTCTTT
- - 15 TRBJ1-1 TRBV7-9 CASSLGGGTNTEAFF TGTGCCAGCAGCTTGGGTGGGGGGACGAACACTGAAGCTTTCTTT
- - 13 TRBJ1-2 TRBV14 CASSPSPVYGYTF TGTGCCAGCAGCCCTTCCCCTGTTTATGGCTACACCTTC
- - 13 TRBJ2-2 TRBV5-1 CASSWGPTGELFF TGCGCCAGCAGCTGGGGGCCTACCGGGGAGCTGTTTTTT
- TRBD1 17 TRBJ1-1 TRBV20-1 CSASAATGEWVNTEAFF TGCAGTGCTAGTGCCGCGACAGGGGAATGGGTGAACACTGAAGCTTTCTTT
- - 11 TRBJ1-1 TRBV28 CASSLWGFAFF TGTGCCAGCAGTTTATGGGGTTTTGCTTTCTTT
- - 15 TRBJ1-2 TRBV18 CASSPLQLGALGYTF TGTGCCAGCTCACCACTACAGCTGGGGGCGCTTGGCTACACCTTC
- - 13 TRBJ1-2 TRBV2 CASTLDRAYGYTF TGTGCCAGCACACTTGACAGAGCCTATGGCTACACCTTC
- - 13 TRBJ2-7 TRBV4-2 CASSTGSNYEQYF TGTGCCAGCAGTACAGGGTCGAACTACGAGCAGTACTTC
medium-sized - 13 TRBJ2-4 TRBV7-2 CASSLGQKNIQYF TGTGCCAGCAGCTTAGGACAGAAAAACATTCAGTACTTC
- - 16 TRBJ2-6 TRBV11-1 CASSLSPISGANVLTF TGTGCCAGCAGCTTAAGCCCAATTTCTGGGGCCAACGTCCTGACTTTC
few - 15 TRBJ1-4 TRBV7-6 CASSRGGSPNEKLFF TGTGCCAGCAGCCGCGGGGGGTCCCCTAATGAAAAACTGTTTTTT
once - 15 TRBJ1-1 TRBV7-6 CASSLGGVGPAEAFF TGTGCCAGCAGCCTCGGGGGGGTAGGGCCCGCTGAAGCTTTCTTT
- TRBD1 12 TRBJ2-7 TRBV29-1 CSVQEGANEQYF TGCAGCGTTCAAGAGGGGGCCAACGAGCAGTACTTC
- TRBD2 15 TRBJ2-3 TRBV4-1 CASSPSLAATDTQYF TGCGCCAGCAGCCCCTCTCTAGCGGCCACAGATACGCAGTATTTT
- - 18 TRBJ1-2 TRBV18 CASSRGQTSAEESHGYTF TGTGCCAGCTCACGAGGACAGACTAGTGCAGAGGAAAGTCATGGCTACACCTTC
- - 13 TRBJ1-1 TRBV9 CASSAGAGTEAFF TGTGCCAGCAGCGCAGGGGCGGGCACTGAAGCTTTCTTT
- TRBD1 17 TRBJ1-6 TRBV27 CASSLSTGGTYNSPLHF TGTGCCAGCAGTCTTTCGACAGGGGGGACCTATAATTCACCCCTCCACTTT
- - 11 TRBJ1-2 TRBV12-3/TRBV12-4 CASSREYGYTF TGTGCCAGCAGTAGAGAATATGGCTACACCTTC
- TRBD1 15 TRBJ2-7 TRBV24-1 CATSAGGTGFNEQYF TGTGCCACCAGTGCCGGCGGGACAGGGTTTAACGAGCAGTACTTC
- - 14 TRBJ2-6 TRBV19 CASHEGSGANVLTF TGTGCCAGTCACGAGGGCTCTGGGGCCAACGTCCTGACTTTC
- - 14 TRBJ2-7 TRBV7-9 CASSFPGPAYEQYF TGTGCCAGCAGCTTCCCGGGCCCGGCCTACGAGCAGTACTTC
- - 15 TRBJ1-3 TRBV6-2/TRBV6-3 CASSYSGSSGNTIYF TGTGCCAGCAGTTACTCGGGCAGCTCTGGAAACACCATATATTTT
- TRBD1 17 TRBJ1-6 TRBV5-1 CASSLDRGAGIASPLHF TGCGCCAGCAGCTTGGACAGGGGCGCAGGGATCGCTTCACCCCTCCACTTT
- - 12 TRBJ1-2 TRBV5-1 CASSLDSSRLSF TGCGCCAGCAGCTTGGATAGCAGTCGACTCTCCTTC
- - 14 TRBJ1-2 TRBV4-1 CASSQYLGDYGYTF TGCGCCAGCAGCCAGTATTTGGGGGACTATGGCTACACCTTC
- TRBD1 17 TRBJ1-3 TRBV4-2 CASSQARTGNSGNTIYF TGTGCCAGCAGCCAGGCAAGGACAGGGAACTCTGGAAACACCATATATTTT
- - 12 TRBJ2-3 TRBV12-5 CASGLGADTQYF TGTGCTAGTGGTTTAGGAGCAGATACGCAGTATTTT
- - 15 TRBJ1-1 TRBV6-5 CASSYRAGLRTEAFF TGTGCCAGCAGTTATAGGGCAGGGCTACGCACTGAAGCTTTCTTT
- - 15 TRBJ1-2 TRBV28 CASSATPGPRGGYTF TGTGCCAGCAGTGCCACTCCGGGCCCCCGGGGGGGCTACACCTTC
- - 15 TRBJ1-6 TRBV6-5 CASSQPSGSYLPLHF TGTGCCAGCAGTCAGCCCTCGGGGAGTTATCTACCCCTCCACTTT
- - 15 TRBJ1-2 TRBV4-3 CASSQVNSGVYGYTF TGCGCCAGCAGCCAAGTAAACAGTGGGGTCTATGGCTACACCTTC
- TRBD1 14 TRBJ2-2 TRBV19 CASTGTGGTGELFF TGTGCCAGCACCGGGACAGGGGGCACCGGGGAGCTGTTTTTT
- - 14 TRBJ1-3 TRBV7-2 CASSLLTSGNTIYF TGTGCCAGCAGCTTATTGACCTCTGGAAACACCATATATTTT